This T cell receptor (beta chain) was observed in a study of blood T cell repertoires in COVID-19 (dated by TCRdb to the early 2020s). A note on the overall study: Collaborator samples came from the United States, Italy and Spain and covered acute and convalescent phases of COVID-19. The samples were drawn from the first 160 participants of the ongoing ImmuneRACE study and from over 950 subjects provided by 6 global collaborators. Where available, HLA class I and class II types were obtained from metadata supplied by the sample provider rather than from assay-based typing. Nearly every sample came with metadata listing a de-identified subject ID, COVID-19 status, age in years and sex. A freely available public database, intended as a resource for researchers studying the immune response to SARS-CoV-2, is where the repertoires were released. The material from the prospective study consisted of cDNA or gDNA derived from T cells, B-cell-depleted T cells, or PBMCs. Deeply sampled blood TCRbeta repertoires from subjects exposed to, actively infected with, or recovered from COVID-19 were included in the dataset.

Concerning this clone: Its antigen is not yet known. No qualities accompany the bases; no much larger clone lies one base away.

TCRbeta CDR3 regions were amplified from genomic DNA using the immunoSEQ Assay, a bias-controlled multiplex PCR. In the source study's methods: The number of nucleated cells in each sample was estimated by amplification of reference gene primers within the assay. To quantify the absolute abundance of each unique TCRbeta CDR3 rearrangement, sequence reads were collapsed and filtered. For each sample, productive Simpson clonality was calculated as the square root of Simpson's diversity index across productive rearrangements. TCRdb re-hosts the immuneACCESS table, in-frame sequences only. Its copies lack some clones; in the studies checked, an unresolved V gene accounts for under half of them, and the cause for the rest is not known. V and J calls and clone size come straight from that table; D and trimming were deduced from the DNA. The sample table contains some 260,000 clones; only one count was recorded for around 80% of them. The ten largest clones capture approximately 4% of the sample.

Study-wide conclusions, independent of this receptor: Clinical and demographic metadata were provided uncurated, with the amount varying by source and participant.

In the prospective study, participants were roughly 18 to 95 years old, resided in about two dozen geographic areas of the United States, and were enrolled through a virtual design. To assign participants to cohorts, the prospective study relied on clinical history that participants themselves reported in a screening survey and a study questionnaire. In the prospective study, whole blood, serum and a nasopharyngeal or oropharyngeal swab were collected from each participant by mobile phlebotomists. Prospective study participants could optionally give additional blood draws and questionnaires over an approximately 2-month period. Before DNA extraction, blood samples from the prospective study were shipped at room temperature or frozen. Sequencing input: PBMCs or T cells enriched from blood (not recorded which). The receptor's source is a young man with acute COVID-19.

The DNA sequence follows: TGTGCCACCTCGTGGCAGAACAATGAAAAACTGTTTTTT. This encodes CATSWQNNEKLFF. The V and J segments used are TRBV25-1 and TRBJ1-4; too little of a D gene remains to name it. CDR1 is given as MGHDK and CDR2 as SYGVNS, both from the germline V gene. Including the terminal cysteine and phenylalanine, the CDR3 comprises 13 residues. The CDR3 DNA has 39 bases and is translated from base 1. V loses 10 bases, J loses 5 bases, and the germline ends lie 14 bases apart.